This entry lists 8 T cell receptor beta chains sequenced from one sample in a study of blood T cell repertoires in COVID-19. TCRdb's table, derived via immunoSEQ multiplex PCR, lists solely in-frame clones and lacks some. The sample shows about 250,000 clones, just over 85% of them seen only once. Source material: PBMCs or T cells enriched from blood (not recorded which). The receptor source for this set is a man aged 35 to 55 who had recovered from COVID-19.

Notes on this clone: Other nucleotide sequences from this sample produce the same CDR3. V usage is TRBV18 and J usage is TRBJ2-7; possible D gene TRBD2, 6 bases. CDR3 length: 12 residues. The ends were cut back, 3 bases at V and 4 bases at J, with 7 bases in the middle. The germline V gene has CDR1 KGHSH and CDR2 LQKENI. DNA of the CDR3: TGTGCCAGCTCACCGGGGGGTTACGAGCAGTACTTC. Its translation is CASSPGGYEQYF.

This CDR3 is CASSYGTEYSNQPQHF. In nucleotides, the CDR3 is TGTGCCAGCAGTTACGGGACAGAGTATAGCAATCAGCCCCAGCATTTT. V gene TRBV6-2 or TRBV6-3 combines with J gene TRBJ1-5; 7 bases fit TRBD1. CDR1 and CDR2 (germline): MNHEY, SVGEGT. V lost 2 bases and J lost 0; bases outside the gene matches: 4. There are 16 residues in the CDR3.

This sequence joins TRBV7-2 and TRBJ1-2, with D perhaps TRBD1 (6 bases). Germline lookup yields CDR1 SGHTA and CDR2 FQGNSA. V gave up 1 base and J gave up 2 bases, with 11 bases separating them. CDR3 size: 15 residues. CDR3 loop: CASSLVRQGNYGYTF. CDR3 coding DNA: TGTGCCAGCAGCTTAGTTCGCCAGGGGAACTATGGCTACACCTTC.

V usage is TRBV4-1 and J usage is TRBJ2-1; the D is unclear. The V end was cut by 0 bases, the J end by 9 bases, with 6 bases between. Per the germline V gene, CDR1 is MGHRA and CDR2 is YSYEKL. The CDR3 spans 12 residues. In DNA, the CDR3 is TGCGCCAGCAGCCAAGACGAGGTTGAGCAGTTCTTC. This encodes CASSQDEVEQFF.

This clone occurred a few times. The chain couples TRBV4-3 to TRBJ1-6; tentatively, D is TRBD1 (5 bases). Deletions cut 0 bases from V and 9 bases from J, with 27 bases between. Germline lookup yields CDR1 LGHNA and CDR2 YSLEER. CDR3 length equals 20 residues. CDR3 protein: CASSQDRVGDANLGGSPLHF. The CDR3 DNA reads TGCGCCAGCAGCCAAGATAGGGTTGGGGACGCAAACCTGGGGGGTTCACCCCTCCACTTT.

The chain employs TRBV6-5 and TRBJ2-5; 10 positions match TRBD2. The CDR3 covers 16 residues. The germline CDR1 and CDR2 sequences are MNHEY and SVGAGI. With V trimmed by 1 base and J by 5 bases, 7 bases remained unmatched. CDR3 sequence (DNA): TGTGCCAGCAGTTACTTCGGGACTAGCGAGGGGGAGACCCAGTACTTC. Protein: CASSYFGTSEGETQYF.

This clone occurred once. The chain recombines TRBV30 with TRBJ2-7, with TRBD1 matching 7 bases. The CDR3 runs 14 residues. Germline-derived CDR1 and CDR2 are GTSNPN and SVGIG (reference sequence). V trimming: 7 bases; J trimming: 0 bases; junction bases outside the gene matches: 9. The CDR3 sequence: CAFRQGTLSYEQYF. CDR3 nucleotide sequence: TGTGCCTTCAGACAGGGTACCCTCTCCTACGAGCAGTACTTC.

V gene TRBV7-6 combines with J gene TRBJ1-5, with 8 nucleotides matching TRBD1. The trim removed 4 bases at V and 1 base at J, leaving 3 bases unmatched. The CDR3 is 15 amino acids. Germline V gene data show CDR1 as SGHVS and CDR2 as FNYEAQ. CDR3 nucleotide sequence: TGTGCCAGCAGCTCTGGACAGGGAAGCAATCAGCCCCAGCATTTT. This sequence encodes CASSSGQGSNQPQHF.